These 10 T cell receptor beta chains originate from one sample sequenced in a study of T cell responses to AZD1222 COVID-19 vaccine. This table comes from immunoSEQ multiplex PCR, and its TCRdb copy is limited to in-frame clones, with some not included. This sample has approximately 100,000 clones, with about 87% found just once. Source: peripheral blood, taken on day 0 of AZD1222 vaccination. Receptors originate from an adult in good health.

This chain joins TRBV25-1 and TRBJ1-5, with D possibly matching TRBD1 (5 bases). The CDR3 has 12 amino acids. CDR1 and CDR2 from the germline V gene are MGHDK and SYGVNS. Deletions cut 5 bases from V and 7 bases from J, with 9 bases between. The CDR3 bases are TGTGCCAGCAGTTTTCAGGGCCAGCCCCAGCATTTT. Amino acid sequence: CASSFQGQPQHF.

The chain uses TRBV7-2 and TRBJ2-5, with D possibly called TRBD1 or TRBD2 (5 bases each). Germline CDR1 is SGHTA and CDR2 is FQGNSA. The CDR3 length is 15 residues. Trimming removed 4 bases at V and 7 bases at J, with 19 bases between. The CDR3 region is CASSSDWGRGGTQYF. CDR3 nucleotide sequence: TGTGCCAGCAGCTCGGACTGGGGACGAGGTGGGACCCAGTACTTC.

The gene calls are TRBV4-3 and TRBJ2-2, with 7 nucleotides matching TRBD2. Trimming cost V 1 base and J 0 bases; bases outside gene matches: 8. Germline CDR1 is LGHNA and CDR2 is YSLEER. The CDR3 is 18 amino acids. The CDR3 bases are TGCGCCAGCAGCCAAGCTCTTCGGGGGGTGACGAACACCGGGGAGCTGTTTTTT. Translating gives CASSQALRGVTNTGELFF.

This CDR3 reads CAINPGRTSYEQYF. DNA of the CDR3: TGTGCCATCAATCCGGGACGGACCTCCTACGAGCAGTACTTC. The chain has TRBV10-3 and TRBJ2-7; the D gene could be TRBD1 or TRBD2 (5 bases each). The germline gives CDR1 ENHRY, CDR2 SYGVKD. With 7 bases removed from V and 0 bases from J, the gap between germline ends came to 13 bases. The CDR3 covers 14 residues.

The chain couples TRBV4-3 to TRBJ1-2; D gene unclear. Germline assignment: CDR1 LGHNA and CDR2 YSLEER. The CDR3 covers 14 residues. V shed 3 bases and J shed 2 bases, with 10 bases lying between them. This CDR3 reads CASSQLNKNYGYTF. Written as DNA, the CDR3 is TGCGCCAGCAGCCAGTTAAACAAGAACTATGGCTACACCTTC.

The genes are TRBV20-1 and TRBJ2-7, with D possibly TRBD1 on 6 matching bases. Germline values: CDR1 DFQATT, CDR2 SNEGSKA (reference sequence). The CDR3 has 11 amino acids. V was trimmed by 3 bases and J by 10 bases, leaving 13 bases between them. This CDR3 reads CSASWGPQQYF. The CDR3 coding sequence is TGCAGTGCTAGTTGGGGGCCCCAACAGTACTTC.

The CDR3 here is CASSQGGQPQHF. The CDR3 DNA reads as TGTGCCAGCAGCCAAGGGGGACAGCCCCAGCATTTT. The J gene is TRBJ1-5, the V gene TRBV14; no reliable D call. Trimming left V 1 base short and J 7 bases short, with 5 bases between. Germline V gives CDR1 SGHDN, CDR2 FVKESK. This CDR3 is built from 12 residues.

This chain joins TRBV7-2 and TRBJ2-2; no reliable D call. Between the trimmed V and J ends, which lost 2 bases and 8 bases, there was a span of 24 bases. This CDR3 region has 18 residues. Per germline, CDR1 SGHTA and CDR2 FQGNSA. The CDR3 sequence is CASSLQPANSDTRGELFF. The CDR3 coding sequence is TGTGCCAGCAGCTTACAGCCGGCGAACTCGGATACTCGGGGGGAGCTGTTTTTT.

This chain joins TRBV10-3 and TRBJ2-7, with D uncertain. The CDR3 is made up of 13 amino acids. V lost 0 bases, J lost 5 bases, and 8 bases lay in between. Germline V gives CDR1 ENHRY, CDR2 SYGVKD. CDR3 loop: CAISESIIHEQYF. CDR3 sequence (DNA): TGTGCCATCAGTGAGTCCATTATCCACGAGCAGTACTTC.

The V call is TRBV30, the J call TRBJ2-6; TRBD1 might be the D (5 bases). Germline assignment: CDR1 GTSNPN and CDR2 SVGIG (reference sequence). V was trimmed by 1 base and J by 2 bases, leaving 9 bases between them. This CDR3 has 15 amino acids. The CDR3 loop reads CAWSGKGTGANVLTF. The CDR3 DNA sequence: TGTGCCTGGAGTGGTAAGGGGACTGGGGCCAACGTCCTGACTTTC.